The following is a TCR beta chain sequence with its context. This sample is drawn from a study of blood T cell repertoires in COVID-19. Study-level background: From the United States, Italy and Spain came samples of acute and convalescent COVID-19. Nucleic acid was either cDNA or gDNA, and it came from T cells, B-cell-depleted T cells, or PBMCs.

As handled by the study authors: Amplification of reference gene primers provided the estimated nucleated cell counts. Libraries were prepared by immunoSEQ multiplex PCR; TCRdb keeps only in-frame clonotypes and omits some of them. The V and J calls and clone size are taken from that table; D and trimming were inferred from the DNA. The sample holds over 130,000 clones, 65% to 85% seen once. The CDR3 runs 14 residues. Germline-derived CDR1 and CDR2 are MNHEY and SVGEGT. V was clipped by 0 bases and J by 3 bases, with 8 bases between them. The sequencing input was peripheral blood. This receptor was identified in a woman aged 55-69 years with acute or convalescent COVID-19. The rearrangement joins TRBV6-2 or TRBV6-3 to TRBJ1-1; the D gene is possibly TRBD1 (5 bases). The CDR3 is CASSYSGEDTEAFF. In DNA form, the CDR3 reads TGTGCCAGCAGTTACTCAGGGGAGGACACTGAAGCTTTCTTT.